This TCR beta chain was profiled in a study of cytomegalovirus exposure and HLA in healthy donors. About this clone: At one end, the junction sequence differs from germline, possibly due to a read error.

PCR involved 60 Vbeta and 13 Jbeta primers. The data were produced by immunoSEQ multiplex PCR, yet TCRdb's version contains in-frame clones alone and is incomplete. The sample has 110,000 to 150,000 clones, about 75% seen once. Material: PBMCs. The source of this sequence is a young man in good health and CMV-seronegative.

Here the CDR3 reads CASSEVWVHSGANGLTF. CDR3 in DNA: TGTGCCAGCAGTGAAGTGTGGGTGCACTCTGGGGCCAACGGCCTGACTTTC. The V gene is TRBV6-1, the J gene TRBJ2-6; a weak D match, TRBD1 (5 bases). In germline, CDR1 is MNHNS, CDR2 SASEGT. The CDR3 sequence is 17 residues long.